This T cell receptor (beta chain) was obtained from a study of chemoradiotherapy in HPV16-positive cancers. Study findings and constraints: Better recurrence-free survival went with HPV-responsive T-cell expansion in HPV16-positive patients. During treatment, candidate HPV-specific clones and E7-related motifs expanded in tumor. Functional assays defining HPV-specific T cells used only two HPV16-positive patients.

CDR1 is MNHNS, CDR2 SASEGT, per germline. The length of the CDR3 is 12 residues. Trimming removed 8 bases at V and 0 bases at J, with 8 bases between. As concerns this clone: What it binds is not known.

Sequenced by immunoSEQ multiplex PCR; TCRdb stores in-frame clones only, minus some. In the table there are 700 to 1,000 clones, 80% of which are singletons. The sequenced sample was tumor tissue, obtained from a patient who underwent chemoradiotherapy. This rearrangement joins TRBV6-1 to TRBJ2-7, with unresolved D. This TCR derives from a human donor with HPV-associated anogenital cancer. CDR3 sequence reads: CASGISSYEQYF. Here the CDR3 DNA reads TGTGCCAGCGGCATAAGCTCCTACGAGCAGTACTTC.